This T cell receptor beta chain was sequenced during a study of blood T cell repertoires in COVID-19. At the level of the study: Acute and convalescent COVID-19 specimens originated in the United States, Italy and Spain. T cells, B-cell-depleted T cells, or PBMCs supplied cDNA or gDNA.

Germline V lookup: CDR1 MNHEY, CDR2 SMNVEV (reference sequence). Unmatched junction bases numbered 6, after V lost 5 bases and J lost 2 bases. CDR3 length: 15 amino acids. Original methodology: Amplified reference gene primers provided the basis for estimating nucleated cell counts. Using immunoSEQ multiplex PCR, the repertoire was profiled, and TCRdb retains in-frame clones only, with some absent. V, J and clone size derive from that table, while D and trimming were established from the DNA sequence. The sample lists some 460,000 clones; around nine tenths were seen once. Those who participated ranged in age from roughly 18 to 90 years and resided in about two dozen US areas.

The source material was PBMCs or T cells enriched from blood (not recorded which). This TCR came from a woman under 30 with acute COVID-19. The rearrangement links TRBV27 to TRBJ2-1, with TRBD1 matching 7 bases. This CDR3 is CASSDRERTYNEQFF. CDR3 bases: TGTGCCAGCAGTGACAGGGAAAGGACCTACAATGAGCAGTTCTTC.